Included here is one T cell receptor (beta chain) sequence, with context. Its antigen is still unknown. These data originate in a study of Ad26.COV2.S vaccination and SARS-CoV-2 variants. Study-level results: Spike-specific TCR breadth was greater in vaccine than placebo recipients.

Data came from immunoSEQ multiplex PCR; TCRdb stores just in-frame clones and leaves some out. The sample records roughly 450,000 clones, about nine tenths being singletons. Treatment: some 20 received Ad26.COV2.S at low or high dose, single or two shots; about 5 received placebo; per-sample allocation not given. Sampling happened 63 days after the first vaccine or placebo injection. Sequenced here: peripheral blood, sampled in a trial of Ad26.COV2.S vaccine versus placebo. The TCR sequence derives from a person aged 18 to 65 who received the Ad26.COV2.S COVID-19 vaccine or a placebo.

The CDR3 reads CATRTGGTGSEQYF. As DNA, the CDR3 is TGTGCCACCAGGACGGGCGGGACAGGGTCCGAGCAGTACTTC. The J gene is TRBJ2-7, the V gene TRBV15; the match to TRBD1 covers 9 bases. The length of the CDR3 is 14 residues. V lost 6 bases and J lost 6; bases outside the gene matches: 9. Germline V CDR1 and CDR2: LNHNV, YYDKDF (reference sequence).